This record looks at one T cell receptor beta chain sequence and its context. TCRdb re-analysed the RT-PCR reads in MiXCR, keeping a single row per CDR3 protein. This table holds more than 600,000 distinct CDR3 sequences, more than 13% found once. The CDR3 length is 12 residues. CDR1 DFQATT and CDR2 SNEGSKA come from the germline V gene (reference sequence). The J segment lost 4 bases and the V segment lost 5 bases, leaving 1 base of the junction unmatched. The sequence was collected from a female donor in good health, serving as a healthy control. Sequencing was carried out using memory CD4+ T cells from blood. The chain is built from TRBV20-1 and TRBJ2-3; 9 bases match TRBD1. CDR3 residues: CSAGTGSDTQYF. The CDR3 bases are TGCAGTGCTGGGACAGGGTCAGATACGCAGTATTTT.